These 27 T cell receptor beta chains came from one sample sequenced in a study of blood T cell repertoires in COVID-19. Method: immunoSEQ multiplex PCR; TCRdb's copy keeps in-frame clones and lacks some. Of approximately 230,000 clones listed, approximately 84% are singletons. The sample comprised PBMCs or T cells enriched from blood (not recorded which). The receptors originated from a man younger than 35 who had recovered from COVID-19.

This chain links TRBV11-2 with TRBJ2-3, with D unclear. CDR3 length: 12 amino acids. Per germline, CDR1 SGHAT and CDR2 FQNNGV. V was trimmed by 1 base and J by 6 bases, leaving 5 bases between them. Written as DNA, the CDR3 is TGTGCCAGCAGCTTAGTCCGGGATACGCAGTATTTT. Its protein is CASSLVRDTQYF.

J is TRBJ1-3 and V is TRBV28; possible D gene TRBD1, 5 bases. Germline CDR1 and CDR2: MDHEN and SYDVKM. CDR3 length: 14 residues. Trimming took 6 bases from V and 2 from J, leaving 11 bases between them. Here the CDR3 reads CASSLGVAGNTIYF. The CDR3 nucleotides are TGTGCCAGCAGCCTAGGGGTGGCTGGAAACACCATATATTTT.

The chain is built from TRBV15 and TRBJ2-6; weak D call: TRBD2 (6 bases). Trimming took 8 bases from V and 3 from J, leaving 14 bases between them. The V gene's germline CDR1 is LNHNV and CDR2 YYDKDF (reference sequence). This CDR3 region has 15 residues. CDR3 bases: TGTGCCACCGGACTTGCGGGGTTTGGGGCCAACGTCCTGACTTTC. It encodes CATGLAGFGANVLTF. Based on the CDR3 plus reference TRBV15 and TRBJ2-6, the full variable domain is DAMVIQNPRYQVTQFGKPVTLSCSQTLNHNVMYWYQQKSSQAPKLLFHYYDKDFNNEADTPDNFQSRRPNTSFCFLDIRSPGLGDTAMYLCATGLAGFGANVLTFGAGSRLTVL.

The chain recombines TRBV18 with TRBJ2-7; a weak D match, TRBD2 (7 bases). The germline V gene encodes CDR1 KGHSH and CDR2 LQKENI. The CDR3 covers 13 residues. V was clipped by 3 bases and J by 6 bases, with 12 bases between them. CDR3 in DNA: TGTGCCAGCTCACCCGGGGAGGGGGTCGAGCAGTACTTC. Its protein product is CASSPGEGVEQYF.

In regard to this clone: Distinct nucleotide sequences in the sample also encode this CDR3. V gene TRBV18 combines with J gene TRBJ1-1; D call uncertain. The V end lost 2 bases, the J end lost 1 base, and 5 bases lay between the germline ends. The germline V gene has CDR1 KGHSH and CDR2 LQKENI. This CDR3 comprises 13 residues. The CDR3 DNA reads TGTGCCAGCTCACCAGCAGAGAACACTGAAGCTTTCTTT. Protein product: CASSPAENTEAFF. The full variable domain, in which reference TRBV18 and TRBJ1-1 provide the parts outside the CDR3, is NAGVMQNPRHLVRRRGQEARLRCSPMKGHSHVYWYRQLPEEGLKFMVYLQKENIIDESGMPKERFSAEFPKEGPSILRIQQVVRGDSAAYFCASSPAENTEAFFGQGTRLTVV.

The V call is TRBV11-2, the J call TRBJ2-3, with a tentative D call TRBD1 (5 bases). CDR1 is SGHAT, CDR2 FQNNGV, per germline. V lost 5 bases and J 3 bases, leaving 18 bases between the germline ends. This CDR3 contains 16 residues. Here the CDR3 reads CASSPGSAGRTDTQYF. The CDR3 nucleotides are TGTGCCAGCAGCCCCGGCTCGGCAGGGCGAACAGATACGCAGTATTTT. Together with reference TRBV11-2 and TRBJ2-3, the CDR3 gives the full variable domain: EAGVAQSPRYKIIEKRQSVAFWCNPISGHATLYWYQQILGQGPKLLIQFQNNGVVDDSQLPKDRFSAERLKGVDSTLKIQPAKLEDSAVYLCASSPGSAGRTDTQYFGPGTRLTVL.

The chain links TRBV7-3 to TRBJ2-1, with 10 bases matching TRBD2. The CDR3 contains 18 residues. Germline lookup yields CDR1 SGHTA and CDR2 FQGTGA. Trimming took 5 bases from V and 2 from J; bases not matched to a gene: 12. The CDR3 is CASSPGGVAGGTYNEQFF. CDR3 nucleotides: TGTGCCAGCAGCCCGGGGGGGGTAGCGGGAGGAACCTACAATGAGCAGTTCTTC. Variable domain in full (rest from reference TRBV7-3 and TRBJ2-1): GAGVSQTPSNKVTEKGKYVELRCDPISGHTALYWYRQSLGQGPEFLIYFQGTGAADDSGLPNDRFFAVRPEGSVSTLKIQRTERGDSAVYLCASSPGGVAGGTYNEQFFGPGTRLTVL.

The chain recombines TRBV5-1 with TRBJ1-2, with D possibly TRBD1 on 6 matching bases. The CDR3 has 18 residues. Between the trimmed V and J ends, which lost 0 bases and 0 bases, there was a span of 18 bases. Per germline, CDR1 SGHRS and CDR2 YFSETQ. The DNA of the CDR3 is TGCGCCAGCAGCTTGGCTCTAACCGGGACACCGGCTAACTATGGCTACACCTTC. Translation gives CASSLALTGTPANYGYTF.

This chain connects TRBV7-9 to TRBJ1-3; D is undetermined. The CDR3 consists of 17 residues. V lost 2 bases and J lost 3, with 17 bases in between. Germline assignment: CDR1 SEHNR and CDR2 FQNEAQ (reference sequence). CDR3 loop: CASSLPVLRMDGNTIYF. The CDR3 DNA follows: TGTGCCAGCAGCTTACCGGTACTGAGGATGGATGGAAACACCATATATTTT. Looking up the rest from reference TRBV7-9 and TRBJ1-3 gives the full variable domain: DTGVSQNPRHKITKRGQNVTFRCDPISEHNRLYWYRQTLGQGPEFLTYFQNEAQLEKSRLLSDRFSAERPKGSFSTLEIQRTEQGDSAMYLCASSLPVLRMDGNTIYFGEGSWLTVV.

This sequence joins TRBV7-2 and TRBJ1-1; TRBD1 agrees at 9 bases. Per the germline V gene, CDR1 is SGHTA and CDR2 is FQGNSA. Trimming at V came to 5 bases and at J to 3 bases, leaving 13 bases not matched to a gene. The CDR3 covers 17 residues. The CDR3: CASSTGQGRSGDTEAFF. Here the CDR3 DNA reads TGTGCCAGCAGCACGGGACAGGGAAGGTCGGGGGACACTGAAGCTTTCTTT.

V is TRBV11-2 and J is TRBJ1-3, with D perhaps matching TRBD1 (6 bases). CDR3 size: 13 residues. Germline V gene data show CDR1 as SGHAT and CDR2 as FQNNGV. V lost 7 bases and J lost 3, with 10 bases in between. The chain's CDR3 is CASNEQGGNTIYF. The CDR3 DNA is TGTGCCAGCAACGAACAGGGTGGAAACACCATATATTTT.

The rearrangement uses TRBV14 and TRBJ2-7; 8 positions agree with TRBD2. Germline CDR1 SGHDN, CDR2 FVKESK. This CDR3 contains 16 residues. V shed 4 bases and J 0 bases; nucleotides not matched to a gene: 8. The CDR3 here is CASSRSSGLSSYEQYF. The CDR3 nucleotides are TGTGCCAGCAGCCGATCTAGCGGGCTGAGCTCCTACGAGCAGTACTTC.

This clone was seen a few times. CDR3 sequence reads: CASSLPTSGPSTDTQYF. CDR3 sequence (DNA): TGTGCCAGCAGCCTCCCGACTAGCGGCCCTAGCACAGATACGCAGTATTTT. The V gene is TRBV14, the J gene TRBJ2-3, with 9 bases lining up with TRBD2. V shed 4 bases and J 0 bases; nucleotides not matched to a gene: 8. In germline, CDR1 is SGHDN, CDR2 FVKESK. The CDR3 totals 17 residues. Full variable domain (missing parts from reference TRBV14 and TRBJ2-3): EAGVTQFPSHSVIEKGQTVTLRCDPISGHDNLYWYRRVMGKEIKFLLHFVKESKQDESGMPNNRFLAERTGGTYSTLKVQPAELEDSGVYFCASSLPTSGPSTDTQYFGPGTRLTVL.

The chain recombines TRBV30 with TRBJ1-1, with TRBD1 matching over 9 bases. This CDR3 contains 15 residues. Germline V lookup: CDR1 GTSNPN, CDR2 SVGIG (reference sequence). The trim removed 0 bases at V and 5 bases at J, leaving 7 bases unmatched. CDR3 bases: TGTGCCTGGAGTGTACTTGGGGACAGGGCGACTGAAGCTTTCTTT. This sequence encodes CAWSVLGDRATEAFF.

The chain is built from TRBV7-9 and TRBJ1-5; possibly TRBD1 for D (5 bases). V gave up 5 bases and J gave up 3 bases, with 14 bases separating them. Germline V CDR1 and CDR2: SEHNR, FQNEAQ (reference sequence). This CDR3 spans 15 amino acids. This chain's CDR3 is CASSLGPTDNQPQHF. Here the CDR3 DNA reads TGTGCCAGCAGCCTAGGCCCGACAGACAATCAGCCCCAGCATTTT.

V gene TRBV6-5 combines with J gene TRBJ2-1, with 7 bases identical to TRBD1. CDR1 is MNHEY, CDR2 SVGAGI, per germline. The CDR3 consists of 14 residues. V dropped 5 bases and J dropped 0; count of bases not matched to a gene: 1. The CDR3 nucleotides read TGTGCCAGCAGTCAGGGGGACTCCTACAATGAGCAGTTCTTC. Its translation is CASSQGDSYNEQFF.

A note on this clone: The junction does not match germline at one end; this may be a read error. This chain connects TRBV3-1 (or the pseudogene TRBV3-2) to TRBJ2-5; TRBD1 agrees at 8 bases. CDR3 length: 13 amino acids. Germline assignment: CDR1 LGHDT and CDR2 YNNKEL (reference sequence). The CDR3: CASSQRQGAPGHF. CDR3 DNA: TGTGCCAGCAGCCAACGGCAGGGGGCGCCCGGGCACTTC.

The rearrangement uses TRBV28 and TRBJ2-1; 13 bases fit TRBD2. V lost 7 bases, J lost 10 bases, and 13 bases stayed unmatched. There are 16 residues in the CDR3. Germline V CDR1 and CDR2: MDHEN, SYDVKM. Here the CDR3 DNA reads TGTGCCAGCAATTCGGTGACTAGCGGGAGGCGGAGAGAGCAGTTCTTC. Protein sequence: CASNSVTSGRRREQFF.

This chain uses TRBV2 with TRBJ1-2; 7 bases map to TRBD1. CDR1 and CDR2 (germline): SNHLY, FYNNEI. The V gene end was trimmed by 9 bases and the J gene end by 6 bases; junction bases not matched to a gene: 13. The CDR3 sequence is 14 residues long. The CDR3 nucleotides read TGTGCCAGGTTTTCAGGGGGTTTTGTGGATGGCTACACCTTC. This gives the protein CARFSGGFVDGYTF.

This clone occurred once. CDR3 nucleotides: TGTGCCAGCAGTTCCTCCAGGGGCAATCAGCCCCAGCATTTT. This codes for CASSSSRGNQPQHF. The chain is built from TRBV28 and TRBJ1-5; TRBD1 might be the D (5 bases). V was shortened by 4 bases and J by 2 bases, with 9 bases between the two germline ends. The CDR3 covers 14 residues. The V gene's germline CDR1 is MDHEN and CDR2 SYDVKM.

The chain is built from TRBV5-1 and TRBJ2-7, with D tentatively TRBD1 (5 bases). Germline V gene sequence: CDR1 SGHRS, CDR2 YFSETQ. This CDR3 has 15 residues. The V and J ends lost 0 bases and 0 bases respectively, with 10 bases between them. CDR3 sequence: CASSLGGHGSYEQYF. The CDR3, as DNA: TGCGCCAGCAGCTTGGGAGGACACGGCTCCTACGAGCAGTACTTC.

The chain combines TRBV13 with TRBJ2-7; 9 nucleotides agree with TRBD1. The trim removed 5 bases at V and 2 bases at J, leaving 10 bases unmatched. Germline V gives CDR1 PRHDT, CDR2 FYEKMQ (reference sequence). This CDR3 has 16 residues. The CDR3 sequence: CASSGRTGDNTYEQYF. DNA of the CDR3: TGTGCCAGCAGCGGAAGGACAGGGGACAATACCTACGAGCAGTACTTC.

The V gene is TRBV7-2, the J gene TRBJ1-1, with 7 bases lining up with TRBD1. The CDR3 covers 13 residues. Germline V gene sequence: CDR1 SGHTA, CDR2 FQGNSA. The V gene end was trimmed by 5 bases and the J gene end by 11 bases; junction bases not matched to a gene: 11. The CDR3, as DNA: TGTGCCAGCAGCCCCCTACAGGGGTTGGAGGCTTTCTTT. This gives the protein CASSPLQGLEAFF.

The chain is built from TRBV6-5 and TRBJ1-1; a possible D gene is TRBD1 (6 bases). With 0 bases removed from V and 10 bases from J, the gap between germline ends came to 18 bases. This CDR3 is built from 15 residues. In germline, CDR1 is MNHEY, CDR2 SVGAGI. The CDR3, as DNA: TGTGCCAGCAGTTACTCGAGCAACCAGGGGTCCGGAGCTTTCTTT. Its translation is CASSYSSNQGSGAFF.

The rearrangement joins TRBV2 to TRBJ2-1, with 10 bases identical to TRBD1. V lost 2 bases and J lost 8; bases outside the gene matches: 15. Germline assignment: CDR1 SNHLY and CDR2 FYNNEI. The CDR3 sequence is 18 residues long. CDR3 in DNA: TGTGCCAGCAGTGAAATCCAGACAGGAGTGACAGGGGGCTATGAGCAGTTCTTC. Translated, it gives CASSEIQTGVTGGYEQFF.

The chain couples TRBV7-9 to TRBJ1-6; D ambiguous. Trimming stripped 0 bases from V and 10 bases from J, with 7 bases between. Germline V gene sequence: CDR1 SEHNR, CDR2 FQNEAQ (reference sequence). This CDR3 spans 13 amino acids. CDR3 in amino acids: CASSLASQSPLHF. Here the CDR3 DNA reads TGTGCCAGCAGCTTAGCATCCCAATCACCCCTCCACTTT.

The chain employs TRBV4-1 and TRBJ1-1, with 7 bases identical to TRBD1. The CDR3 spans 15 residues. V dropped 4 bases and J dropped 4; count of bases not matched to a gene: 9. CDR1 and CDR2 (germline): MGHRA, YSYEKL. In DNA, the CDR3 is TGCGCCAGCAGCCGCACCGACAGGGAGACCACTGAAGCTTTCTTT. Translating gives CASSRTDRETTEAFF.